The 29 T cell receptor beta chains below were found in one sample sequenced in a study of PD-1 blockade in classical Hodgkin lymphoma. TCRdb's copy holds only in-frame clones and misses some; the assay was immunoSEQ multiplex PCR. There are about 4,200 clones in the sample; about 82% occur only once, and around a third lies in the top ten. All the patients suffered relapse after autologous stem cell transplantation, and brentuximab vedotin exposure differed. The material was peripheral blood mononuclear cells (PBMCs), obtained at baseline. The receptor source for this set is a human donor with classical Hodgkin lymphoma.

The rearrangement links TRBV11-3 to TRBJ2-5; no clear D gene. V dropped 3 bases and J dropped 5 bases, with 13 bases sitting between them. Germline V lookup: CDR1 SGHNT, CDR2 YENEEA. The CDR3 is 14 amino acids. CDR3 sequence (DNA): TGTGCCAGCAGCTTGGGTGGGAACTACGAGACCCAGTACTTC. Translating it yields CASSLGGNYETQYF.

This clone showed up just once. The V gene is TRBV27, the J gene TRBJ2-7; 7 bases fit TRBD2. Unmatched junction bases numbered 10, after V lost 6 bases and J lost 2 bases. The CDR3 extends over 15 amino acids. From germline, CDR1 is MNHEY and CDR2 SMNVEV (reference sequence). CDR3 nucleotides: TGTGCCAGCAGCCCGGGGGGTGGGGGTACCTACGAGCAGTACTTC. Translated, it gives CASSPGGGGTYEQYF.

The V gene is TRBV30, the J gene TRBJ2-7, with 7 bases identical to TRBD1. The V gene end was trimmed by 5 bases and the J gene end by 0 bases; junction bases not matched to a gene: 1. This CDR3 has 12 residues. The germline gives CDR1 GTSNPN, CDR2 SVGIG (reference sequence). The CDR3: CAWGDSSYEQYF. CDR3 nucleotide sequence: TGTGCCTGGGGGGACAGCTCCTACGAGCAGTACTTC.

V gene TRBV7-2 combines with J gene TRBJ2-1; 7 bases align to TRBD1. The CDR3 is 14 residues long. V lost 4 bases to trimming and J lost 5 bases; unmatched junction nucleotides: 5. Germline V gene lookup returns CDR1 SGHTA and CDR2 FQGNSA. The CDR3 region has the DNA TGTGCCAGCAGCTACCGGGACAGCAACAATGAGCAGTTCTTC. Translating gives CASSYRDSNNEQFF.

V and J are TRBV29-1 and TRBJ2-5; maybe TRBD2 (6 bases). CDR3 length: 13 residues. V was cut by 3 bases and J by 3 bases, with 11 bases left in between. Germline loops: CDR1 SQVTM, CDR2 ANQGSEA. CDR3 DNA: TGCAGCGTTGAGGAGGGTTTGGAAGAGACCCAGTACTTC. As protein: CSVEEGLEETQYF. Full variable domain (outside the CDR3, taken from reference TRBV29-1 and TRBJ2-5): SAVISQKPSRDICQRGTSLTIQCQVDSQVTMMFWYRQQPGQSLTLIATANQGSEATYESGFVIDKFPISRPNLTFSTLTVSNMSPEDSSIYLCSVEEGLEETQYFGPGTRLLVL.

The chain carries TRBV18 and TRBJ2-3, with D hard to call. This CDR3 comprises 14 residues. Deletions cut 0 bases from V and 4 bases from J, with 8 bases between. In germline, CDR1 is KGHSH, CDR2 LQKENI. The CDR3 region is CASSPPDEPDTQYF. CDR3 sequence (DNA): TGTGCCAGCTCACCACCGGATGAGCCAGATACGCAGTATTTT.

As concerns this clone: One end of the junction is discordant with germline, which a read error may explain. This CDR3 reads CASSLPGENEKLFF. CDR3 DNA sequence: TGTGCCAGCAGCTTGCCCGGGGAGAATGAGAAACTGTTTTTT. This chain links TRBV28 with TRBJ1-4; D is unclear. CDR1 is MDHEN, CDR2 SYDVKM, per germline. This CDR3 has 14 amino acids.

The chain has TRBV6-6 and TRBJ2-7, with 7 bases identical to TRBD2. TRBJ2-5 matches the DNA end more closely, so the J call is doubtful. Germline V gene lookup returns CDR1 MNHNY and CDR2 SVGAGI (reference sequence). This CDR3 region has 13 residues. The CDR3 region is CASSYGGGETQYF. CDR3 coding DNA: TGTGCCAGCAGTTACGGGGGGGGAGAGACCCAGTACTTC.

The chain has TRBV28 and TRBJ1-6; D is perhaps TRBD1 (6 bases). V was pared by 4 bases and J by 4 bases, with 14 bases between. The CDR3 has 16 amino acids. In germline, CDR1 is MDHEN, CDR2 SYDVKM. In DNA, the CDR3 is TGTGCCAGCAGTTCGGGGGCTCGGGGGTATAATTCACCCCTCCACTTT. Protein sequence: CASSSGARGYNSPLHF.

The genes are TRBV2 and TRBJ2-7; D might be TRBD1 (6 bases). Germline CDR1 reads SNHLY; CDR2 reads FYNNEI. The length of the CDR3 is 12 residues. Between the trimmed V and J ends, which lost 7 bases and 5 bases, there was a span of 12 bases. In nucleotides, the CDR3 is TGTGCCAGCAACGCAGGGGACCACGAGCAGTACTTC. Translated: CASNAGDHEQYF.

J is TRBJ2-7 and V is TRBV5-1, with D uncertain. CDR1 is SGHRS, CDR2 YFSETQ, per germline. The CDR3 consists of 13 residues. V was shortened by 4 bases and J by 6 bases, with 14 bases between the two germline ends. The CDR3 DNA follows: TGCGCCAGCAGCACCTTTAGTGGGTCCGAGCAGTACTTC. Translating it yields CASSTFSGSEQYF. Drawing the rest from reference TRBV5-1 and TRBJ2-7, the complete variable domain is KAGVTQTPRYLIKTRGQQVTLSCSPISGHRSVSWYQQTPGQGLQFLFEYFSETQRNKGNFPGRFSGRQFSNSRSEMNVSTLELGDSALYLCASSTFSGSEQYFGPGTRLTVT.

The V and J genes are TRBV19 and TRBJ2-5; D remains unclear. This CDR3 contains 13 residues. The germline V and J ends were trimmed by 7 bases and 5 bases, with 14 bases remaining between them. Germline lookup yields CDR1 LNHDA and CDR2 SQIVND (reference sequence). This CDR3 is CASTPTDGETQYF. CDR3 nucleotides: TGTGCCAGTACCCCCACGGACGGGGAGACCCAGTACTTC.

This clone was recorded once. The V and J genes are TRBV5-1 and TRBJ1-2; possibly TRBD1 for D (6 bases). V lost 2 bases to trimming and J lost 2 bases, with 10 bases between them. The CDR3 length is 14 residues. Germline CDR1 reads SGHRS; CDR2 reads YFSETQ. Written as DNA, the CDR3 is TGCGCCAGCAGCTTAGAGGGGGGAAACTATGGCTACACCTTC. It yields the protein CASSLEGGNYGYTF.

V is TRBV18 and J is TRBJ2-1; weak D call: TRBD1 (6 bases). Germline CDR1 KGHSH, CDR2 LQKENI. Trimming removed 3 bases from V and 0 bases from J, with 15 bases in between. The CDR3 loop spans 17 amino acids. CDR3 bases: TGTGCCAGCTCACCCCGGAGTCAGGGGCTCTCCTACAATGAGCAGTTCTTC. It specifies CASSPRSQGLSYNEQFF.

Here the CDR3 reads CASSLRTSGRGNEQYF. The CDR3 DNA reads as TGCGCCAGCAGCTTAAGGACTAGCGGGAGGGGCAACGAGCAGTACTTC. The V gene is TRBV5-1, the J gene TRBJ2-7, with 15 nucleotides matching TRBD2. Trimming cost V 2 bases and J 5 bases; bases outside gene matches: 5. Germline V gene sequence: CDR1 SGHRS, CDR2 YFSETQ. The CDR3 has 16 amino acids.

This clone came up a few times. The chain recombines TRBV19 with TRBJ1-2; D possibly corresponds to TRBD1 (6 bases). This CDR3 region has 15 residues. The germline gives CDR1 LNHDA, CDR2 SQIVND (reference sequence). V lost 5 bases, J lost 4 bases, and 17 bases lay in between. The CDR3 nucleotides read TGTGCCAGTAGTCGGGGGGCAGAAGCCTTCTATGGCTACACCTTC. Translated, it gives CASSRGAEAFYGYTF.

CDR3 DNA sequence: TGTGCCAGCAGCTTAAAAGACCGCCAACTGGAAGGCTACACCTTC. Translating it yields CASSLKDRQLEGYTF. The rearrangement links TRBV7-9 to TRBJ1-2; no definite D call. From germline, CDR1 is SEHNR and CDR2 FQNEAQ (reference sequence). The CDR3 extends over 15 amino acids. The V end lost 2 bases, the J end lost 8 bases, and 18 bases lay between the germline ends.

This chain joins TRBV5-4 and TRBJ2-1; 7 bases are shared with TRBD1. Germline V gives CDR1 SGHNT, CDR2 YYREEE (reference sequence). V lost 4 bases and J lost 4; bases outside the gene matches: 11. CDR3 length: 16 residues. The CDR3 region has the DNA TGTGCCAGCAGCGCTGTTGGGACAGCGGCATACAATGAGCAGTTCTTC. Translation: CASSAVGTAAYNEQFF.

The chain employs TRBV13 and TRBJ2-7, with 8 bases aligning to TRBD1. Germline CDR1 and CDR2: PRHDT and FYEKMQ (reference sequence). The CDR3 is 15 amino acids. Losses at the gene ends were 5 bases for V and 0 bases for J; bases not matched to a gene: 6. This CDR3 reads CASSPGTGNSYEQYF. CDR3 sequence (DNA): TGTGCCAGCAGCCCCGGGACAGGTAACTCCTACGAGCAGTACTTC.

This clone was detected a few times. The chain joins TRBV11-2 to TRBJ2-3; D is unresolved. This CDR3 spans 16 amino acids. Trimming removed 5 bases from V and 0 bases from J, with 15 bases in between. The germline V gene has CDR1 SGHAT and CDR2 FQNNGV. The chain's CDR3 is CASSLDVITSTDTQYF. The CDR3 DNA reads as TGTGCCAGCAGCCTGGACGTGATTACTAGCACAGATACGCAGTATTTT.

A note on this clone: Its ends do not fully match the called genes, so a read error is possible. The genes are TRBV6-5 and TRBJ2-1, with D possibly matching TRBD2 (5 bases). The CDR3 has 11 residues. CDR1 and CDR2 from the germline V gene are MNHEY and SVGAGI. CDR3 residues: CASSSLTTQIF. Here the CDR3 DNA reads TGTGCCAGCAGTTCCCTGACTACACAGATCTTC.

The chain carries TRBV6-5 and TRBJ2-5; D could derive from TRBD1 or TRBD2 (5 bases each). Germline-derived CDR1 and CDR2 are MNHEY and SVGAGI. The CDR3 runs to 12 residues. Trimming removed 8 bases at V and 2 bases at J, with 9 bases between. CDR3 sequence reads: CASGDLQETQYF. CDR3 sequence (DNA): TGTGCCAGCGGGGACCTTCAAGAGACCCAGTACTTC.

Here the CDR3 DNA reads TGTGCCAGCAGCCGGGGGACCTACGAGCAGTACTTC. It is translated as CASSRGTYEQYF. The chain couples TRBV7-2 to TRBJ2-7; the D gene is possibly TRBD2 (6 bases). The CDR3 covers 12 residues. Trimming stripped 5 bases from V and 2 bases from J, with 7 bases between. Germline V gene data show CDR1 as SGHTA and CDR2 as FQGNSA.

CDR3 region: CASSYSLADPTQYF. The CDR3 DNA reads TGTGCCAGCAGTTACTCCTTAGCGGACCCAACGCAGTATTTT. V and J are TRBV6-6 and TRBJ2-3; maybe TRBD2 (6 bases). The CDR3 has 14 amino acids. Germline V CDR1 and CDR2: MNHNY, SVGAGI (reference sequence). V was shortened by 0 bases and J by 9 bases, with 13 bases between the two germline ends.

CDR3 sequence (DNA): TGCGCCAGCAGCCATCCGGGACTAGCATACGAGCAGTACTTC. Translating gives CASSHPGLAYEQYF. The V call is TRBV4-1, the J call TRBJ2-7; 9 bases are a match to TRBD2. V gave up 3 bases and J gave up 4 bases; unmatched junction bases: 4. The CDR3 contains 14 residues. Germline-derived CDR1 and CDR2 are MGHRA and YSYEKL.

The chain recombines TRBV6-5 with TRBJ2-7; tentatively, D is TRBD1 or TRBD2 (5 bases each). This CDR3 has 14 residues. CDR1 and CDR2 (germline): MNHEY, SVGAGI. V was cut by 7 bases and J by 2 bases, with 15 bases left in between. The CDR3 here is CASNSPGTPYEQYF. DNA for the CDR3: TGTGCCAGCAATTCACCCGGGACGCCCTACGAGCAGTACTTC.

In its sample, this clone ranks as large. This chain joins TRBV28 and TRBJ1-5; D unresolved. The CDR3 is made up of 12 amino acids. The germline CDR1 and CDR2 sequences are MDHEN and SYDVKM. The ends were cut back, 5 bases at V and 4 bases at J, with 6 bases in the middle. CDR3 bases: TGTGCCAGCAGTCCCCCAAATCAGCCCCAGCATTTT. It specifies CASSPPNQPQHF.

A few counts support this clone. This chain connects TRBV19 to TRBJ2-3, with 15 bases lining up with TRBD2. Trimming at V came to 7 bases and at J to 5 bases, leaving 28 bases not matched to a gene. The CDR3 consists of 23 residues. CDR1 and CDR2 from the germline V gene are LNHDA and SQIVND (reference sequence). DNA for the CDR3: TGTGCCAGTATGGTGGCTCCACCCGAAGGACTAGCGGGAGGGCCGAGGGGACGAGATACGCAGTATTTT. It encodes CASMVAPPEGLAGGPRGRDTQYF.

The CDR3, as DNA: TGTGCCAGCAGTTTCAGCCGGCAGGCCAGCCCCTACGAGCAGTACTTC. This translates into CASSFSRQASPYEQYF. The J gene is TRBJ2-7, the V gene TRBV27; D is unresolved. This CDR3 is built from 16 residues. V was pared by 3 bases and J by 2 bases, with 17 bases between. The germline V gene has CDR1 MNHEY and CDR2 SMNVEV (reference sequence).